This TCR beta chain was identified in a study of PD-1 blockade in classical Hodgkin lymphoma (dated by TCRdb to 2018 to 2020). For the study in its entirety: Nivolumab dosing was 3 mg/kg intravenously every 2 weeks, continuing until either disease progression or unacceptable toxicity. The study used TCR beta sequencing and CyTOF to define a peripheral blood immune signature of response to PD-1 blockade in classical Hodgkin lymphoma. General findings and caveats noted by the study authors: The study was limited to a single clinical trial cohort, and causes of repertoire differences, possibly disease activity or prior therapy, remained undefined. Newly diagnosed patients were reported to have lower baseline TCR diversity than healthy donors, and relapsed/refractory patients were reported to have lower baseline TCR diversity still. Lower diversity was seen in patients whose nivolumab began less than 1 year after ASCT, and these patients were left out of later analyses so that immune reconstitution would not confound the results. A significant rise by C4D1 was seen in CD4+ but not CD8+ TCR diversity (p=0.0027 vs p=0.16), with the rise being most apparent in complete responders (p=0.02). Among trial patients, those achieving complete response had baseline diversity similar to that of newly diagnosed patients, while diversity was significantly lower in partial responders and progressors.

As to this clone: Its binding antigen is unknown. No per-base quality is available; no much larger clone lies one base away.

The Qiagen DNeasy kit was used to extract genomic DNA both from unsorted PBMCs and from the negatively selected CD4+ and CD8+ fractions. Amplification of TCR beta CDR3 regions was done by immunoSEQ multiplex PCR with primers that anneal to V and J segments. Amplification bias was minimized using a synthetic immune receptor repertoire, and residual bias was removed computationally after sequencing. For the original study's pipeline: Repertoire diversity was quantified as the Shannon entropy index using custom Python scripts. Unsorted, CD4+ and CD8+ repertoires were examined separately, except in combined analyses, for which CD4+ and CD8+ sequences were merged in silico. Clonal expansion was defined as at least a 2-fold frequency increase after treatment relative to C1D1, with a pseudocount of 0.5 for undetected baseline clones. Clones with 0 or 1 copy at C1D1 were defined as singleton clones, while clones with 2 or more copies were defined as non-singleton clones. Clones expanded in unsorted samples were labelled as CD4+, CD8+ or unknown by matching protein sequences in sorted samples from the same patient. Wilcoxon tests on paired samples were used to test diversity changes from C1D1 to C4D1. In its TCRdb copy, this immuneACCESS table keeps in-frame sequences only and misses some clones. Where compared with another copy, unresolved V genes explain less than half of these, and the others have no known cause. V and J calls and clone size are those listed in that table; D and trimming were worked out from the DNA. In this sample the table shows approximately 84,000 clones, around 90% of which occur a single time. The ten largest clones represent around 20% of the sample.

CDR1 and CDR2, looked up from the germline V gene, are SGHAT and FQNNGV. The CDR3 spans 17 residues, from the cysteine through the phenylalanine. This entry keeps only the CDR3 DNA: 51 bases, framed from base 1. Interpreted using the paper, the time point label stands for: cycle 1 day 1 (C1D1), immediately before nivolumab initiation. Relapse after autologous stem cell transplantation had occurred in all trial patients, and cohorts A, B and C were distinguished by prior brentuximab vedotin exposure. The trial cohort was composed of about 54 patients with relapsed/refractory classical Hodgkin lymphoma, for whom complete response, partial response or progressive disease was recorded as best overall response. Trial patients were treated with single-agent nivolumab in the multi-cohort phase II CheckMate 205 trial. An independent review committee assessed best overall response by applying the 2007 International Working Group response criteria. Trial PBMCs were obtained immediately prior to nivolumab initiation (C1D1) and on therapy at cycle 2 day 1 and cycle 4 day 1. Peripheral blood was collected in 8 mL Vacutainer Cell Preparation Tubes, from which PBMCs were isolated by centrifugation and then cryopreserved.

This clonotype was sampled from a human donor with classical Hodgkin lymphoma. The sequence joins TRBV11-2 to TRBJ2-5; 11 nucleotides in the junction match TRBD1. The DNA end favors TRBJ2-7, so the J call may be wrong. Specimen: peripheral blood mononuclear cells (PBMCs), collected at baseline. The CDR3 region has the sequence CASSSGTGGIVSYEQYF. The sequenced DNA: TGTGCCAGCAGCTCCGGGACAGGGGGTATCGTCTCCTACGAGCAGTACTTC.